Below are 15 T cell receptor beta chains sequenced from a single sample in a study of control samples from healthy donors and cancer patients. Clones were sequenced by immunoSEQ multiplex PCR, and TCRdb holds only the in-frame ones, with some missing. The sample holds around 100,000 clones; around nine tenths are singletons and the top ten take more than 3.5%. The material sequenced was blood. These receptor sequences come from a woman aged 18-29 years in good health.

The gene calls are TRBV2 and TRBJ1-2; D perhaps matches TRBD1 (5 bases). The CDR3 has 14 residues. The germline CDR1 and CDR2 sequences are SNHLY and FYNNEI. The V end lost 6 bases, the J end lost 2 bases, and 13 bases lay between the germline ends. CDR3: CASRSGLLNYGYTF. Written as DNA, the CDR3 is TGTGCCAGCAGGTCGGGACTTCTCAACTATGGCTACACCTTC. The full variable domain, completed using reference TRBV2 and TRBJ1-2, is EPEVTQTPSHQVTQMGQEVILRCVPISNHLYFYWYRQILGQKVEFLVSFYNNEISEKSEIFDDQFSVERPDGSNFTLKIRSTKLEDSAMYFCASRSGLLNYGYTFGSGTRLTVV.

The chain recombines TRBV11-3 with TRBJ2-2, with TRBD1 matching 9 bases. Per germline, CDR1 SGHNT and CDR2 YENEEA. V lost 5 bases to trimming and J lost 7 bases; unmatched junction nucleotides: 5. The length of the CDR3 is 14 residues. The CDR3 sequence: CASSHRGLVGELFF. In DNA form, the CDR3 reads TGTGCCAGCAGCCACAGGGGGCTGGTCGGGGAGCTGTTTTTT. Looking up the rest from reference TRBV11-3 and TRBJ2-2 gives the full variable domain: EAGVVQSPRYKIIEKKQPVAFWCNPISGHNTLYWYLQNLGQGPELLIRYENEEAVDDSQLPKDRFSAERLKGVDSTLKIQPAELGDSAVYLCASSHRGLVGELFFGEGSRLTVL.

The J gene is TRBJ1-2, the V gene TRBV5-1; tentatively, D is TRBD1 (5 bases). Germline assignment: CDR1 SGHRS and CDR2 YFSETQ. The V end lost 1 base, the J end lost 3 bases, and 19 bases lay between the germline ends. The CDR3 is 17 amino acids. The CDR3, as DNA: TGCGCCAGCAGCTTGCGGGGAAGGGACGGATCACACTATGGCTACACCTTC. This translates into CASSLRGRDGSHYGYTF. Complete variable domain (other parts from reference TRBV5-1 and TRBJ1-2): KAGVTQTPRYLIKTRGQQVTLSCSPISGHRSVSWYQQTPGQGLQFLFEYFSETQRNKGNFPGRFSGRQFSNSRSEMNVSTLELGDSALYLCASSLRGRDGSHYGYTFGSGTRLTVV.

The chain uses TRBV6-4 and TRBJ1-1, with D unclear. Germline V gene lookup returns CDR1 MRHNA and CDR2 SNTAGT. This CDR3 region has 13 residues. V was trimmed by 4 bases and J by 5 bases, leaving 11 bases between them. The DNA for the CDR3 is TGTGCCAGCAGTGTGGTCGTAGGAACTGAAGCTTTCTTT. This codes for CASSVVVGTEAFF.

This chain uses TRBV6-1 with TRBJ1-2; no reliable D call. Trimming pared 1 base from V and 1 base from J, leaving 7 bases between. The V gene's germline CDR1 is MNHNS and CDR2 SASEGT. This CDR3 is 14 amino acids long. The CDR3 loop is CASSEVSLNYGYTF. The CDR3 bases are TGTGCCAGCAGTGAAGTCAGCCTTAACTATGGCTACACCTTC.

This clone was recorded only once. This sequence joins TRBV27 and TRBJ1-2; a possible D gene is TRBD1 (5 bases). Germline CDR1 MNHEY, CDR2 SMNVEV (reference sequence). The CDR3 is 15 residues long. The V end was cut by 6 bases, the J end by 7 bases, with 21 bases between. This CDR3 reads CASRAGTVGVVGYTF. The CDR3 DNA reads TGTGCCAGCAGGGCGGGGACGGTCGGGGTGGTTGGCTACACCTTC.

The CDR3 sequence: CASNTGPATNEKLFF. The CDR3 nucleotides are TGTGCCAGCAATACAGGGCCGGCAACTAATGAAAAACTGTTTTTT. The chain carries TRBV7-9 and TRBJ1-4; a weak D match, TRBD1 (6 bases). CDR3 length: 15 residues. With 7 bases removed from V and 0 bases from J, the gap between germline ends came to 12 bases. Germline CDR1 SEHNR, CDR2 FQNEAQ (reference sequence).

The chain carries TRBV21-1 and TRBJ1-1; the DNA was not compared with TRBD1, the D call given in the table. TRBV21-1 is a pseudogene. CDR3 length: 17 amino acids. CDR3 nucleotides: TGTGCCAGGTACATGGGTGGTCCGGACAGACTACACACTGAAGCTTTCTTT. Amino acid sequence: CARYMGGPDRLHTEAFF.

The chain links TRBV2 to TRBJ1-2; D remains ambiguous. The CDR3 is made up of 12 amino acids. The V gene's germline CDR1 is SNHLY and CDR2 FYNNEI. V lost 7 bases to trimming and J lost 3 bases, with 9 bases between them. Here the CDR3 DNA reads TGTGCCAGCAAGGGTACGGACTATGGCTACACCTTC. It encodes CASKGTDYGYTF.

The J gene is TRBJ1-3, the V gene TRBV18; no clear D. V was pared by 3 bases and J by 0 bases, with 6 bases between. The germline gives CDR1 KGHSH, CDR2 LQKENI. The CDR3 consists of 14 residues. CDR3 protein: CASSPDNSGNTIYF. CDR3 DNA: TGTGCCAGCTCACCGGATAACTCTGGAAACACCATATATTTT.

This clone occurred many times. This sequence joins TRBV19 and TRBJ1-4; no firm D call. With 4 bases removed from V and 8 bases from J, the gap between germline ends came to 17 bases. The germline CDR1 and CDR2 sequences are LNHDA and SQIVND (reference sequence). The CDR3 is made up of 15 amino acids. CDR3 protein: CASSTTATITEKLFF. The CDR3 DNA is TGTGCCAGTAGTACAACAGCAACAATCACGGAAAAACTGTTTTTT.

The chain has TRBV5-1 and TRBJ1-1; no definite D call. This CDR3 has 17 residues. Per the germline V gene, CDR1 is SGHRS and CDR2 is YFSETQ. Between the trimmed V and J ends, which lost 1 base and 1 base, there was a span of 17 bases. CDR3: CASSLTYLAVANTEAFF. The DNA for the CDR3 is TGCGCCAGCAGCTTGACCTATCTCGCGGTGGCGAACACTGAAGCTTTCTTT.

The chain has TRBV7-8 and TRBJ2-1, with D tentatively TRBD2 (6 bases). V was clipped by 6 bases and J by 2 bases, with 11 bases between them. Germline assignment: CDR1 SGHVS and CDR2 FQNEAQ. The CDR3 length is 14 residues. The CDR3: CASSRRETYNEQFF. CDR3 bases: TGTGCCAGCAGTCGGAGGGAAACCTACAATGAGCAGTTCTTC.

The gene calls are TRBV18 and TRBJ1-6; no clear D gene. V lost 1 base, J lost 5 bases, and 12 bases lay in between. This CDR3 region has 16 residues. In germline, CDR1 is KGHSH, CDR2 LQKENI. CDR3 sequence: CASSPQVGFNNSPLHF. Written as DNA, the CDR3 is TGTGCCAGCTCACCACAGGTGGGGTTCAATAATTCACCCCTCCACTTT. The variable domain in full, completed from reference TRBV18 and TRBJ1-6, reads NAGVMQNPRHLVRRRGQEARLRCSPMKGHSHVYWYRQLPEEGLKFMVYLQKENIIDESGMPKERFSAEFPKEGPSILRIQQVVRGDSAAYFCASSPQVGFNNSPLHFGNGTRLTVT.

The chain combines TRBV11-3 with TRBJ2-3; 8 positions match TRBD2. Germline-derived CDR1 and CDR2 are SGHNT and YENEEA. Trimming took 1 base from V and 4 from J; bases not matched to a gene: 4. This CDR3 has 15 residues. The CDR3 DNA reads TGTGCCAGCAGCTTAGCCGGGGGGGCCTCAGATACGCAGTATTTT. It codes for CASSLAGGASDTQYF.